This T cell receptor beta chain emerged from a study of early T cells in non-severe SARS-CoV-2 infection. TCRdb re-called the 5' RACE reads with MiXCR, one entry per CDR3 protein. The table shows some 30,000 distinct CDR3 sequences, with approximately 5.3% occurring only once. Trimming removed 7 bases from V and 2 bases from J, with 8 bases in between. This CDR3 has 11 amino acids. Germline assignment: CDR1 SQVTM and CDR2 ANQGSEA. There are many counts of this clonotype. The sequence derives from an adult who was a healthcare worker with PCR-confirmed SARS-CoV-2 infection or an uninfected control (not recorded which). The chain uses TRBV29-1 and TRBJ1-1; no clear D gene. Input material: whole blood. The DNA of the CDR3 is TGCAGCGCGGTCTTCAACACTGAAGCTTTCTTT. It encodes CSAVFNTEAFF.